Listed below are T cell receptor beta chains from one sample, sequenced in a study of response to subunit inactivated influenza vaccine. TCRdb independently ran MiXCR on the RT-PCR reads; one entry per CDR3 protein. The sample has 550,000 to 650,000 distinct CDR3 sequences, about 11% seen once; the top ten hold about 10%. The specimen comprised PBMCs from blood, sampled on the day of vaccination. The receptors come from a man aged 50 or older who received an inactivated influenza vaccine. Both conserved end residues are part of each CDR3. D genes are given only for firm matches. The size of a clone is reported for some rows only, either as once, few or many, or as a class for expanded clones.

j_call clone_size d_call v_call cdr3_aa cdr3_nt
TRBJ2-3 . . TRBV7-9 CASSLAMGTSTDTQYF TGTGCCAGCAGCTTAGCCATGGGGACGAGCACAGATACGCAGTATTTT
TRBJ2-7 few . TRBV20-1 CSAQDKYEQYF TGCAGTGCTCAGGACAAATACGAGCAGTACTTC
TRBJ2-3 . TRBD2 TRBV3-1 CASSQGLAGARDTQYF TGTGCCAGCAGCCAGGGACTAGCGGGGGCAAGGGATACGCAGTATTTT
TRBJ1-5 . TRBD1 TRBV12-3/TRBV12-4 CASSPRDRENQPQHF TGTGCCAGCAGTCCGAGGGACAGGGAGAATCAGCCCCAGCATTTT
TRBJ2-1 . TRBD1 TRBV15 CATSSDRGPYNEQFF TGTGCCACCAGCAGCGACAGGGGGCCCTACAATGAGCAGTTCTTC
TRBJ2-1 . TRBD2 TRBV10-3 CAISEEKGLAVANEQFF TGTGCCATCAGTGAAGAAAAGGGACTAGCGGTAGCTAATGAGCAGTTCTTC
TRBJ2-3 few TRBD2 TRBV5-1 CASSRGGLGGTDTQYF TGCGCCAGCAGCCGCGGGGGACTAGGGGGTACAGATACGCAGTATTTT
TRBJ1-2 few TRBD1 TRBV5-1 CASSPGQGHGYTF TGCGCCAGCAGCCCGGGACAGGGTCATGGCTACACCTTC
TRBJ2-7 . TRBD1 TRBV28 CASSGTWTGSHYEQYF TGTGCCAGCAGTGGAACCTGGACAGGGAGCCACTACGAGCAGTACTTC
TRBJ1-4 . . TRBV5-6 CASSLVGDFQNLFF TGTGCCAGCAGCTTGGTAGGGGACTTCCAAAATCTGTTTTTT
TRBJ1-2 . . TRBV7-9 CASSLSPGFNYGYTF TGTGCCAGCAGCTTATCACCCGGTTTTAACTATGGCTACACCTTC
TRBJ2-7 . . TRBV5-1 CASSMFGGGGGSYEQYF TGCGCCAGCAGTATGTTCGGGGGAGGTGGAGGATCCTACGAGCAGTACTTC
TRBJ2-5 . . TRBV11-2 CASSLGGVGQYF TGTGCCAGCAGCTTAGGTGGAGTGGGCCAGTACTTC
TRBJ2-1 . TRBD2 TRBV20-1 CSAPSGSSYNEQFF TGCAGTGCCCCTAGCGGGAGCTCCTACAATGAGCAGTTCTTC
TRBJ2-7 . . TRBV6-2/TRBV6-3 CASSYLDRHPYEQYF TGTGCCAGCAGTTATCTGGACAGACACCCCTACGAGCAGTACTTC
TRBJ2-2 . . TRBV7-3 CASSPNAATGELFF TGTGCCAGCAGCCCGAACGCGGCGACCGGGGAGCTGTTTTTT
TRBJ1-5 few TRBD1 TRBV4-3 CASSRDRAGPQHF TGCGCCAGCAGCCGGGACAGGGCGGGACCCCAGCATTTT
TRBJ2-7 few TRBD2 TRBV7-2 CASKRLADSYEQYF TGTGCCAGCAAGAGACTAGCGGACTCCTACGAGCAGTACTTC
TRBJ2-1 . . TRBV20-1 CSDTPLNSNNEQFF TGCAGTGACACTCCCCTGAACAGTAACAATGAGCAGTTCTTC
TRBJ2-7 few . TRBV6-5 CASSSGPSLIYEQYF TGTGCCAGCAGTTCCGGGCCTAGTTTAATCTACGAGCAGTACTTC
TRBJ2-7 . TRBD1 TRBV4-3 CASSQEPTGAFYEQYF TGCGCCAGCAGCCAAGAACCCACAGGGGCTTTCTACGAGCAGTACTTC
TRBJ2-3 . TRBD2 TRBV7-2 CASRTSGELRTQYF TGTGCCAGCCGCACTAGCGGGGAGCTCCGTACGCAGTATTTT
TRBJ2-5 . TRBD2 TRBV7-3 CASSWALLAGESGLRQETQYF TGTGCCAGCAGCTGGGCCCTACTAGCGGGGGAAAGTGGGTTAAGGCAAGAGACCCAGTACTTC
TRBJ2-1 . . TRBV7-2 CASSSFTYNEQFF TGTGCCAGCAGCTCCTTCACCTACAATGAGCAGTTCTTC
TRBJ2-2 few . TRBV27 CASGWSTGELFF TGTGCCAGCGGGTGGTCCACCGGGGAGCTGTTTTTT
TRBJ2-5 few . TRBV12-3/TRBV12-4 CASRNLQETQYF TGTGCCAGCAGGAACCTACAAGAGACCCAGTACTTC
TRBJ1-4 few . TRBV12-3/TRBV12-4 CASSSRQLNEKLFF TGTGCCAGCAGTTCTCGACAGCTTAATGAAAAACTGTTTTTT
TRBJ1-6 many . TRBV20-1 CSVLGELNNSPLHF TGCAGTGTTCTCGGGGAGCTCAATAATTCACCCCTCCACTTT
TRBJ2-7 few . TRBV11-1 CASSLRRAYEQYF TGTGCCAGCAGCTTAAGGCGGGCCTACGAGCAGTACTTC
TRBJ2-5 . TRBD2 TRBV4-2 CASSPQRGLAVQYF TGTGCCAGCAGCCCCCAAAGGGGACTAGCGGTACAGTACTTC
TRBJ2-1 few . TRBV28 CASSFQLAMSSYNEQFF TGTGCCAGCAGTTTTCAACTAGCAATGAGCTCCTACAATGAGCAGTTCTTC
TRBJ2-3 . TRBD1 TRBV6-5 CASSYRDSGDTQYF TGTGCCAGCAGTTACCGGGACAGTGGAGATACGCAGTATTTT
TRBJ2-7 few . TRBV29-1 CSAVGSQDEQYF TGCAGCGCCGTGGGGTCCCAGGACGAGCAGTACTTC
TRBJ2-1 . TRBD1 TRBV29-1 CSVETHPDRSSYNEQFF TGCAGCGTTGAGACGCACCCGGACAGGAGCTCCTACAATGAGCAGTTCTTC
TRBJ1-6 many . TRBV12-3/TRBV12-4 CASSRDRANSPLHF TGTGCCAGCAGTCGAGACCGGGCCAATTCACCCCTCCACTTT
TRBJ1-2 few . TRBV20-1 CSATGGAWDYGYTF TGCAGTGCCACAGGCGGGGCCTGGGACTATGGCTACACCTTC
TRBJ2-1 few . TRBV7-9 CASSQEGMSYNEQFF TGTGCCAGCAGCCAAGAGGGGATGTCCTACAATGAGCAGTTCTTC
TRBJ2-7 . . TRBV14 CASSFFPGAYYEQYF TGTGCCAGCAGTTTTTTTCCAGGGGCCTACTACGAGCAGTACTTC
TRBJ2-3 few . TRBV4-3 CASSQASSTGATDTQYF TGCGCCAGCAGCCAAGCGTCCTCCACTGGGGCGACAGATACGCAGTATTTT
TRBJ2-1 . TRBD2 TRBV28 CASSSPTGTSGGAMAYNEQFF TGTGCCAGCAGTTCACCTACAGGGACTAGCGGGGGGGCCATGGCCTACAATGAGCAGTTCTTC
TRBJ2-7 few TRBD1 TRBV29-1 CSVDGMTGKGDEQYF TGCAGCGTTGATGGGATGACAGGGAAAGGCGACGAGCAGTACTTC
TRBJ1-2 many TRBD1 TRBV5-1 CASSVGQGNYGYTF TGCGCCAGCAGCGTGGGACAGGGGAACTATGGCTACACCTTC
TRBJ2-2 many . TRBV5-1 CASTLNRQSTGELFF TGCGCCAGCACTCTGAACCGACAGTCCACCGGGGAGCTGTTTTTT
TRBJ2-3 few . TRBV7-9 CASSLVQVYDTQYF TGTGCCAGCAGCTTAGTTCAGGTTTACGATACGCAGTATTTT
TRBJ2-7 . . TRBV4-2 CASSQEADYEQYF TGTGCCAGCAGCCAAGAAGCAGACTACGAGCAGTACTTC
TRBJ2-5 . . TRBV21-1 CASIRRVETQYF TGTGCCAGCATAAGGAGGGTAGAGACCCAGTACTTC
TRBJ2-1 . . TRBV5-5 CASSGTGVGEQFF TGTGCCAGCAGCGGGACCGGAGTCGGTGAGCAGTTCTTC
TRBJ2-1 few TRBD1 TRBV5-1 CASSLASGTGRNNEQFF TGCGCCAGCAGCTTGGCTTCAGGGACAGGGAGGAACAATGAGCAGTTCTTC
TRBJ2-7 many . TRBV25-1 CASSESGRSYEQYF TGTGCCAGCAGTGAATCCGGCCGCTCCTACGAGCAGTACTTC
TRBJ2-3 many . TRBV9 CASRYSPGASTDTQYF TGTGCCAGCAGGTATAGTCCAGGGGCGAGCACAGATACGCAGTATTTT
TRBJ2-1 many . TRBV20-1 CSASRSGRWFEQFF TGCAGTGCTAGTCGCAGCGGTCGTTGGTTTGAGCAGTTCTTC
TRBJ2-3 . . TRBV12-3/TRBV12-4 CASSFMTPDTQYF TGTGCCAGCAGTTTCATGACCCCAGATACGCAGTATTTT
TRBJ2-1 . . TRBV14 CASSQLGGAYNEQFF TGTGCCAGCAGCCAACTCGGCGGGGCATACAATGAGCAGTTCTTC